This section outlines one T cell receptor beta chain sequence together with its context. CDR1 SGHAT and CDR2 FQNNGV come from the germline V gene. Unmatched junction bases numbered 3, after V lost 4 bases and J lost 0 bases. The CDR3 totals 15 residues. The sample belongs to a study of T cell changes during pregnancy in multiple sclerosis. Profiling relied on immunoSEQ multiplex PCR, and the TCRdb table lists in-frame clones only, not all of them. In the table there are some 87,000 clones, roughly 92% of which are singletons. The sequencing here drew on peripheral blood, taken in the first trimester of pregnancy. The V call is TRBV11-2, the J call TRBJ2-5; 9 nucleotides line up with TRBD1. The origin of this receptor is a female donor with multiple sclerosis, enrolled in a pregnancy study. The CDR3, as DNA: TGTGCCAGCAGCTCGACAGGGGGAGACCAAGAGACCCAGTACTTC. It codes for CASSSTGGDQETQYF.